Given below is one T cell receptor (beta chain) in context. No antigen is known for it. V shed 4 bases, J shed 7 bases, and the junction held 5 bases outside the gene matches. Germline-derived CDR1 and CDR2 are SGHRS and YFSETQ. The CDR3 runs 13 residues. This specimen comes from a study of response to subunit inactivated influenza vaccine. Whole-study findings and limits: Each seasonal influenza vaccination recruits few new T cells, the authors suggested.

MiXCR, run by TCRdb on the RT-PCR reads, gives a single entry per CDR3 protein. The repertoire holds about 480,000 distinct CDR3 sequences, with 25% as singletons. The clonotype was recovered from a man aged 45-60 years who received an inactivated influenza vaccine. The sample was CD4+ T cells sorted from PBMCs, taken roughly 5 days after vaccination. The chain is built from TRBV5-1 and TRBJ1-2, with 9 bases matching TRBD1. DNA of the CDR3: TGCGCCAGCAGCCCCTGGGACAGGGTTGGCTACACCTTC. Amino acids: CASSPWDRVGYTF.